This TCR beta chain was sequenced in a study of Ad26.COV2.S vaccination and SARS-CoV-2 variants. This CDR3 has 16 amino acids. V dropped 4 bases and J dropped 2 bases, with 17 bases sitting between them. The germline CDR1 and CDR2 sequences are SGHTA and FQGNSA. The protocol was immunoSEQ multiplex PCR, while the TCRdb copy is restricted to in-frame clones and leaves out a portion. The sample contains 400,000 or so clones, approximately 91% of which appear only once. The sample holds a few counts of this clone. What it binds is not known. Documented treatment: some 20 received Ad26.COV2.S at low or high dose, single or two shots; 5 received placebo; per-sample allocation not given. Sampling took place 63 days after the first vaccine or placebo injection. An Ad26 vector that expressed Wuhan-strain SARS-CoV-2 spike constituted the vaccine. Overall study results and limits: Relative to placebo recipients, vaccine recipients exhibited elevated spike-specific TCR breadth. Total responses of T cells may have been underestimated by the analyses of TCR breadth and depth. Substantial breadth was reportedly displayed by spike-specific CD8+ and CD4+ T cell responses after vaccination.

The origin of this receptor is a person between 18 and 65 years old who received the Ad26.COV2.S COVID-19 vaccine or a placebo. Sequenced here: peripheral blood, sampled in a trial of Ad26.COV2.S vaccine versus placebo. The V and J genes are TRBV7-2 and TRBJ2-5; D ambiguous. CDR3 loop: CASSSLRVGLQETQYF. For the CDR3, the DNA is TGTGCCAGCAGCTCCCTTCGGGTGGGATTGCAAGAGACCCAGTACTTC.